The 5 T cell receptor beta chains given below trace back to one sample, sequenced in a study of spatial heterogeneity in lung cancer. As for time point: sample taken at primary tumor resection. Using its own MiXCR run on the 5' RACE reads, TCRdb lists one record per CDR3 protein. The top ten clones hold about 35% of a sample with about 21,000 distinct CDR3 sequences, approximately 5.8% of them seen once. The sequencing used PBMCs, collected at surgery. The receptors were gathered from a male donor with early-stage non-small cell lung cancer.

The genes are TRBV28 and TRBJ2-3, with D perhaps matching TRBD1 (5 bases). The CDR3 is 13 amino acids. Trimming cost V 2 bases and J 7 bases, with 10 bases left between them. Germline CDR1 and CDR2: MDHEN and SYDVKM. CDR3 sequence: CASSLRGGYTQYF. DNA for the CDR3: TGTGCCAGCAGTTTAAGGGGCGGCTATACGCAGTATTTT.

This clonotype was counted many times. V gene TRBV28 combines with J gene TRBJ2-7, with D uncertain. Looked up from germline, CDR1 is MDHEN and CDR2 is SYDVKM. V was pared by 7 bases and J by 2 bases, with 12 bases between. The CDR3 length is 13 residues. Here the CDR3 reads CASTPDVTYEQYF. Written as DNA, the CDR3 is TGTGCCAGCACCCCGGACGTTACCTACGAGCAGTACTTC.

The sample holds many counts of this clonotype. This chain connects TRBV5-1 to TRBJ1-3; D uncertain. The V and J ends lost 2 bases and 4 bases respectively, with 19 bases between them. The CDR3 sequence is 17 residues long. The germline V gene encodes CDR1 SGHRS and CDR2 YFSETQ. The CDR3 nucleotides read TGCGCCAGCAGCTTTGAAGGCTGGGTTTCGGGAGGAAACACCATATATTTT. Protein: CASSFEGWVSGGNTIYF.

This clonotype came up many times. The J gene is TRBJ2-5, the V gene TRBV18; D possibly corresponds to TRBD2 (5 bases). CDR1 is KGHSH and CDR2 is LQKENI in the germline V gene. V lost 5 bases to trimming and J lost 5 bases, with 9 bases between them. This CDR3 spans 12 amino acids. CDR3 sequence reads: CASSGSGETQYF. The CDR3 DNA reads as TGTGCCAGCTCAGGCAGCGGCGAGACCCAGTACTTC.

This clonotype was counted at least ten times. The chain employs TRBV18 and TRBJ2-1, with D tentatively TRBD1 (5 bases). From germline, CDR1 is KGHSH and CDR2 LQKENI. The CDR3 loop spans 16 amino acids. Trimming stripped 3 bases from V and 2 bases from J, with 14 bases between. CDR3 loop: CASSPQGSQAYNEQFF. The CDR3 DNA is TGTGCCAGCTCACCCCAGGGTAGCCAGGCCTACAATGAGCAGTTCTTC.